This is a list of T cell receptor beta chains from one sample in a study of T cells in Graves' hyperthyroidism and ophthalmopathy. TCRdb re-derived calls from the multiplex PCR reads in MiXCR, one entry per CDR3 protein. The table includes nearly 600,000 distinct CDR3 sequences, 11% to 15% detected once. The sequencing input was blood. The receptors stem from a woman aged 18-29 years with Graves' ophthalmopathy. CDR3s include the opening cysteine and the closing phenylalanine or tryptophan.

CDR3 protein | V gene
CASSYRLTYNEQFF | TRBV27
CAWTTTLSASQYF | TRBV30
CASSPTYGELFF | TRBV7-6
CASSLSASPGYEQYF | TRBV7-2
CASSLMTGGYEQYF | TRBV27
CSAGLRGRETQYF | TRBV20-1
CASSQDKEGHTGELFF | TRBV4-1
CASSIVEGPGEQYF | TRBV19
CASRWSGNYEQYF | TRBV5-1
CSANAGNYEQYF | TRBV20-1
CSVEAPGQGSYNEQFF | TRBV29-1
CSVVGRDGNTETFF | TRBV29-1
CASSLKLAGLLGELFF | TRBV6-1
CASSYFGGGTEAFF | TRBV12-3/TRBV12-4
CASSYPPGSGETQYF | TRBV11-3
CASSQTSGRNNEQFF | TRBV27
CASSNRHLYNEQFF | TRBV11-3
CASSPPPGQDNYGYTF | TRBV12-3/TRBV12-4
CSAVDRVNSYEQYF | TRBV20-1
CASSLVRGGRSYGYTF | TRBV5-1
CASREVGAKNIQYF | TRBV5-5
CASRKKETQYF | TRBV6-2/TRBV6-3
CASSDWGAYEQYF | TRBV2
CSARAPRNTEAFF | TRBV20-1
CASSLDRGYSDTQYF | TRBV28
CASSEDVGGIYNEQFF | TRBV6-1
CGTKTFSNEKLFF | TRBV20-1
CASINSRYRGQPQHF | TRBV28
CASSQGTGAPYSNQPQHF | TRBV4-1
CSARELETQYF | TRBV20-1
CASSPEEETQYF | TRBV18
CASSLAGLPSNEQFF | TRBV11-1
CASTTDLWGTEAFF | TRBV6-1
CASSVDSVLLEETQYF | TRBV28
CASSYSLAAGYNEQFF | TRBV6-5
CASSPIQSAVHGYTF | TRBV27
CASSLLPDRGHGYTF | TRBV28